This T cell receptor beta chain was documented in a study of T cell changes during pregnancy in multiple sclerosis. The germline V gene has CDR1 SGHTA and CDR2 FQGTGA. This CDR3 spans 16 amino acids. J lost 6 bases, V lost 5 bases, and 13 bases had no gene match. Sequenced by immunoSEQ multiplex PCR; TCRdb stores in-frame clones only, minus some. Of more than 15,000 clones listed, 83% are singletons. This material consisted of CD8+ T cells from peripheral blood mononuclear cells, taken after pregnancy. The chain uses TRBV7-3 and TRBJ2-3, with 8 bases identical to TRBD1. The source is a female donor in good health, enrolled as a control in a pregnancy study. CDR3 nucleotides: TGTGCCAGCAGCCCCATCGGACAGGGAGAGATGGATACGCAGTATTTT. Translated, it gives CASSPIGQGEMDTQYF.